Below, 32 T cell receptor beta chains from the same sample are listed, as sequenced in a study of cytotoxic CD8 clonotypes in ibrutinib-treated CLL. Repertoires were generated with immunoSEQ multiplex PCR, while TCRdb's copy carries only in-frame clones and drops some. The sample contains some 92,000 clones, 77% of which appear only once. Sequences were derived from PBMCs, sampled after 24 months of ibrutinib treatment. These receptors came from a human donor with chronic lymphocytic leukemia.

With respect to this clone: Compared with germline, one end of the junction differs, possibly owing to a read error. This sequence joins TRBV4-1 and TRBJ2-2; D is unclear. The CDR3 contains 13 residues. Looked up from germline, CDR1 is MGHRA and CDR2 is YSYEKL. The CDR3, as DNA: TGCGCCAGCAGCCAAACGAAAACCGGGGAGCTGTTTTTT. It translates to CASSQTKTGELFF.

This clone was counted between two and nine times. The chain uses TRBV6-1 and TRBJ2-7, with 9 bases lining up with TRBD1. CDR3 length equals 15 residues. The V and J ends lost 3 bases and 3 bases, in that order; junction bases with no gene match: 6. Looked up from germline, CDR1 is MNHNS and CDR2 is SASEGT. In nucleotides, the CDR3 is TGTGCCAGCAGTGACCAGAGGGACAGGGTCTACGAGCAGTACTTC. It encodes CASSDQRDRVYEQYF.

This chain connects TRBV18 to TRBJ2-5, with D unclear. This CDR3 contains 13 residues. CDR1 KGHSH and CDR2 LQKENI come from the germline V gene. Trimming stripped 2 bases from V and 5 bases from J, with 9 bases between. In DNA, the CDR3 is TGTGCCAGCTCACCATCCACAGCGGAGACCCAGTACTTC. Translation: CASSPSTAETQYF.

V is TRBV5-1 and J is TRBJ1-4; possibly TRBD1 for D (5 bases). Trimming removed 6 bases at V and 3 bases at J, with 15 bases between. The length of the CDR3 is 15 residues. Germline V lookup: CDR1 SGHRS, CDR2 YFSETQ. CDR3 DNA: TGCGCCAGCACCGGTTCAGGGATACCTAATGAAAAACTGTTTTTT. Its translation: CASTGSGIPNEKLFF.

In nucleotides, the CDR3 is TGTGCCAGCAGCTTACTGATCTCTGGAAACACCATATATTTT. Its translation: CASSLLISGNTIYF. The chain is built from TRBV7-9 and TRBJ1-3; the D is unclear. Trimming removed 2 bases at V and 0 bases at J, with 5 bases between. CDR1 is SEHNR and CDR2 is FQNEAQ in the germline V gene (reference sequence). This CDR3 contains 14 residues.

The chain carries TRBV5-1 and TRBJ2-3, with 7 bases lining up with TRBD2. J was trimmed by 5 bases and V by 2 bases; bases with no gene match: 5. The germline V gene encodes CDR1 SGHRS and CDR2 YFSETQ. The CDR3 covers 14 residues. The chain's CDR3 is CASSFSGTGDTQYF. Here the CDR3 DNA reads TGCGCCAGCAGCTTCAGCGGGACTGGAGATACGCAGTATTTT.

The gene calls are TRBV29-1 and TRBJ1-1; tentative D call: TRBD1 (6 bases). This CDR3 has 13 amino acids. Trimming removed 2 bases from V and 10 bases from J, with 17 bases in between. Germline V gene lookup returns CDR1 SQVTM and CDR2 ANQGSEA. CDR3 in DNA: TGCAGCGTTGAAAAGGCAGGGAGGGGGGGAGCTTTCTTT. Translation gives CSVEKAGRGGAFF. Full variable domain (outside the CDR3, taken from reference TRBV29-1 and TRBJ1-1): SAVISQKPSRDICQRGTSLTIQCQVDSQVTMMFWYRQQPGQSLTLIATANQGSEATYESGFVIDKFPISRPNLTFSTLTVSNMSPEDSSIYLCSVEKAGRGGAFFGQGTRLTVV.

J is TRBJ2-3 and V is TRBV6-4; D uncertain. This CDR3 has 13 residues. Germline CDR1 MRHNA, CDR2 SNTAGT. Trimming removed 3 bases from V and 2 bases from J, with 6 bases in between. The DNA of the CDR3 is TGTGCCAGCAGTGAAGACAACACAGATACGCAGTATTTT. This translates into CASSEDNTDTQYF.

The rearrangement links TRBV27 to TRBJ2-7; no reliable D call. With 7 bases removed from V and 5 bases from J, the gap between germline ends came to 21 bases. CDR3 length equals 15 residues. Germline V gene data show CDR1 as MNHEY and CDR2 as SMNVEV (reference sequence). CDR3 DNA sequence: TGTGCCAGCAACCCATGGGCAGCCGTCCCCCACGAGCAGTACTTC. Amino acid sequence: CASNPWAAVPHEQYF.

CDR3 protein: CAWSVSFGLAVSQYF. The CDR3 region has the DNA TGTGCCTGGAGTGTAAGTTTCGGACTAGCGGTATCCCAGTACTTC. The chain is built from TRBV30 and TRBJ2-5; 10 nucleotides align to TRBD2. Germline CDR1 is GTSNPN and CDR2 is SVGIG (reference sequence). Unmatched junction bases numbered 10, after V lost 0 bases and J lost 9 bases. The CDR3 runs 15 residues.

This clone was seen more than once but under ten times. The chain joins TRBV5-1 to TRBJ1-3, with D possibly matching TRBD1 (6 bases). The CDR3 is 14 amino acids. From germline, CDR1 is SGHRS and CDR2 YFSETQ. V was pared by 4 bases and J by 4 bases, with 12 bases between. The CDR3 loop reads CASSDTQGGNTIYF. The CDR3 nucleotides read TGCGCCAGCAGCGATACACAGGGAGGAAACACCATATATTTT. The full variable domain, in which reference TRBV5-1 and TRBJ1-3 provide the parts outside the CDR3, is KAGVTQTPRYLIKTRGQQVTLSCSPISGHRSVSWYQQTPGQGLQFLFEYFSETQRNKGNFPGRFSGRQFSNSRSEMNVSTLELGDSALYLCASSDTQGGNTIYFGEGSWLTVV.

The J gene is TRBJ1-4, the V gene TRBV18; no firm D call. Germline V lookup: CDR1 KGHSH, CDR2 LQKENI. The CDR3 consists of 14 residues. The V end lost 5 bases, the J end lost 5 bases, and 12 bases lay between the germline ends. For the CDR3, the DNA is TGTGCCAGCTCAAGGCAGCGGCTAAATGAAAAACTGTTTTTT. It translates to CASSRQRLNEKLFF.

J is TRBJ2-2 and V is TRBV5-1; 16 bases agree with TRBD2. This CDR3 comprises 17 residues. Germline trimming cut 3 bases from V and 7 bases from J; bases unmatched to any gene: 6. The V gene's germline CDR1 is SGHRS and CDR2 YFSETQ. CDR3 coding DNA: TGCGCCAGCAGCTCGGGACTAGCGGGAGGGCGCGGCGGGGAGCTGTTTTTT. Amino acid sequence: CASSSGLAGGRGGELFF.

This rearrangement joins TRBV19 to TRBJ2-4; TRBD2 is a possible D gene (6 bases). The CDR3 has 19 residues. Trimming removed 4 bases at V and 0 bases at J, with 22 bases between. Germline V gene data show CDR1 as LNHDA and CDR2 as SQIVND (reference sequence). In DNA, the CDR3 is TGTGCCAGTAGTACAGGGACTGGGGATACGAAACTAGCCAAAAACATTCAGTACTTC. Protein product: CASSTGTGDTKLAKNIQYF.

This chain links TRBV27 with TRBJ1-3; D is unclear. Germline V lookup: CDR1 MNHEY, CDR2 SMNVEV (reference sequence). The CDR3 is 14 residues long. Trimming pared 2 bases from V and 0 bases from J, leaving 5 bases between. DNA of the CDR3: TGTGCCAGCAGTTTACACCACTCTGGAAACACCATATATTTT. It is translated as CASSLHHSGNTIYF.

V usage is TRBV9 and J usage is TRBJ2-2; maybe TRBD2 (6 bases). From germline, CDR1 is SGDLS and CDR2 YYNGEE. The CDR3 loop spans 16 amino acids. The germline V and J ends were trimmed by 1 base and 4 bases, with 14 bases remaining between them. The DNA of the CDR3 is TGTGCCAGCAGCGTATCAGGAGGCGGGGTCACCGGGGAGCTGTTTTTT. It translates to CASSVSGGGVTGELFF.

This chain uses TRBV27 with TRBJ2-1; the match to TRBD1 covers 11 bases. Germline V gives CDR1 MNHEY, CDR2 SMNVEV (reference sequence). The CDR3 has 14 residues. Trimming cost V 3 bases and J 7 bases; bases outside gene matches: 2. CDR3 in DNA: TGTGCCAGCAGTTTCGGGACAGGGGGGAATGAGCAGTTCTTC. Its protein product is CASSFGTGGNEQFF.

J is TRBJ2-1 and V is TRBV28; D is undetermined. The CDR3 runs 13 residues. Looked up from germline, CDR1 is MDHEN and CDR2 is SYDVKM. V lost 3 bases, J lost 8 bases, and 11 bases lay in between. The CDR3 loop is CASSLAGKDEQFF. CDR3 nucleotide sequence: TGTGCCAGCAGTTTGGCAGGAAAGGATGAGCAGTTCTTC.

J is TRBJ2-5 and V is TRBV11-2; weak D call: TRBD1 (5 bases). V was cut by 3 bases and J by 5 bases, with 13 bases left in between. Germline CDR1 SGHAT, CDR2 FQNNGV. This CDR3 is built from 14 residues. As DNA, the CDR3 is TGTGCCAGCAGCTTCCAGGGCAGTCCGGAGACCCAGTACTTC. It codes for CASSFQGSPETQYF.

The rearrangement joins TRBV6-4 to TRBJ2-5; maybe TRBD1 (6 bases). This CDR3 contains 13 residues. Germline V gene sequence: CDR1 MRHNA, CDR2 SNTAGT. Trimming left V 3 bases short and J 7 bases short, with 12 bases between. Here the CDR3 reads CASSESTRGTQYF. Written as DNA, the CDR3 is TGTGCCAGCAGTGAAAGTACCAGGGGGACCCAGTACTTC.

This sequence joins TRBV28 and TRBJ1-1, with TRBD1 matching 10 bases. Trimming cost V 5 bases and J 8 bases; bases outside gene matches: 11. The length of the CDR3 is 15 residues. In germline, CDR1 is MDHEN, CDR2 SYDVKM. CDR3 DNA: TGTGCCAGCAGTCTACCGGGACAGGGGCTTACGGAAGCTTTCTTT. This encodes CASSLPGQGLTEAFF.

This clone appeared a few times. The rearrangement links TRBV7-9 to TRBJ1-5; 8 nucleotides line up with TRBD1. CDR3 size: 16 residues. V trimming: 5 bases; J trimming: 0 bases; junction bases outside the gene matches: 6. Germline CDR1 SEHNR, CDR2 FQNEAQ (reference sequence). Here the CDR3 DNA reads TGTGCCAGCAGCGTCGGACAGGGCGATAGCAATCAGCCCCAGCATTTT. Encoded protein: CASSVGQGDSNQPQHF.

In DNA, the CDR3 is TGTGCCAGCAGCCTCAGACCTGGAAACACCATATATTTT. It encodes CASSLRPGNTIYF. The chain joins TRBV16 to TRBJ1-3; D is unresolved. CDR3 length: 13 residues. Germline V gene data show CDR1 as KGHSY and CDR2 as FQNENV. V was cut by 4 bases and J by 2 bases, with 6 bases left in between.

The chain uses TRBV7-6 and TRBJ1-1; D uncertain. Trimming took off 5 bases at V and 1 base at J, with 14 bases between the two ends. The CDR3 contains 15 residues. Germline values: CDR1 SGHVS, CDR2 FNYEAQ. The DNA of the CDR3 is TGTGCCAGCAGCCCAGACTCGGCGGCGAACACTGAAGCTTTCTTT. Protein product: CASSPDSAANTEAFF.

This clone showed up just once. The chain combines TRBV29-1 with TRBJ2-7; TRBD2 matches 9 bases. Germline CDR1 and CDR2: SQVTM and ANQGSEA. This CDR3 comprises 15 residues. V was pared by 4 bases and J by 5 bases, with 12 bases of the junction left unmatched. CDR3 DNA: TGCAGCGTTGTCGTGGGTGCCGGACTAGCGCACGAGCAGTACTTC. The encoded protein is CSVVVGAGLAHEQYF.

The V gene is TRBV15, the J gene TRBJ2-7, with a weak D call TRBD1 (6 bases). The CDR3 length is 14 residues. The germline gives CDR1 LNHNV, CDR2 YYDKDF (reference sequence). The germline V and J ends were trimmed by 0 bases and 2 bases, with 8 bases remaining between them. CDR3 in amino acids: CATSREQGPYEQYF. The CDR3 bases are TGTGCCACCAGCAGAGAACAGGGACCCTACGAGCAGTACTTC.

The chain carries TRBV28 and TRBJ2-7; TRBD1 matches at 8 bases. Unmatched junction bases numbered 6, after V lost 5 bases and J lost 3 bases. CDR1 and CDR2 from the germline V gene are MDHEN and SYDVKM. CDR3 length: 14 amino acids. CDR3 protein: CASSRPGQVYEQYF. In DNA, the CDR3 is TGTGCCAGCAGTCGGCCGGGACAGGTCTACGAGCAGTACTTC.

The chain couples TRBV13 to TRBJ2-7, with a possible D match to TRBD1 (9 bases). The CDR3 covers 16 residues. The germline V gene has CDR1 PRHDT and CDR2 FYEKMQ (reference sequence). The V end was cut by 1 base, the J end by 3 bases, with 16 bases between. The CDR3 DNA is TGTGCCAGCAGCTTAGCGGGGGGGACAGGGATCTACGAGCAGTACTTC. Residues: CASSLAGGTGIYEQYF.

The chain has TRBV28 and TRBJ2-7; no clear D gene. In germline, CDR1 is MDHEN, CDR2 SYDVKM. Trimming removed 7 bases at V and 6 bases at J, with 16 bases between. The CDR3 consists of 13 residues. As DNA, the CDR3 is TGTGCCAGCACCCAAATGCGGCCCCCCGAGCAGTACTTC. It specifies CASTQMRPPEQYF.

This chain joins TRBV30 and TRBJ1-1, with D maybe TRBD1 (6 bases). The CDR3 runs 15 residues. CDR1 and CDR2 from the germline V gene are GTSNPN and SVGIG (reference sequence). Trimming removed 3 bases at V and 0 bases at J, with 14 bases between. CDR3 in amino acids: CAWSGFGGVNTEAFF. The CDR3 bases are TGTGCCTGGAGCGGTTTCGGGGGCGTGAACACTGAAGCTTTCTTT.

V usage is TRBV28 and J usage is TRBJ2-7, with 11 bases aligning to TRBD1. The CDR3 runs 15 residues. In germline, CDR1 is MDHEN, CDR2 SYDVKM. V lost 5 bases and J lost 3; bases outside the gene matches: 6. The CDR3 is CASSQGQGAGYEQYF. The DNA for the CDR3 is TGTGCCAGCAGTCAAGGACAGGGGGCGGGCTACGAGCAGTACTTC.

The count of this clone is one. The chain is built from TRBV6-6 and TRBJ2-7; TRBD2 matches 8 bases. The V gene end was trimmed by 6 bases and the J gene end by 2 bases; junction bases not matched to a gene: 6. This CDR3 region has 14 residues. The germline CDR1 and CDR2 sequences are MNHNY and SVGAGI (reference sequence). CDR3 sequence reads: CASSRAGDPYEQYF. The CDR3, as DNA: TGTGCCAGCAGCCGAGCGGGAGATCCCTACGAGCAGTACTTC.